Listed below are T cell receptor beta chains from one sample, sequenced in a study of Ad26.COV2.S vaccination and SARS-CoV-2 variants. Sequencing was performed with immunoSEQ multiplex PCR; in TCRdb, only in-frame clones are kept and a portion is missing. Among 350,000 to 500,000 clones listed, over 75% were seen once. This specimen consisted of peripheral blood, obtained in a trial of Ad26.COV2.S vaccine versus placebo. The receptors shown here come from a person aged 18-60 years who received the Ad26.COV2.S COVID-19 vaccine or a placebo. Both conserved end residues are part of each CDR3. Fields, in order: CDR3 protein, V gene, J gene.

CDR3 protein: CASSLSGLAGGGEQYF
V gene: TRBV5-1
J gene: TRBJ2-7

CDR3 protein: CASSQDLRGWIADTQYF
V gene: TRBV4-3
J gene: TRBJ2-3

CDR3 protein: CASSVRLARDEQYF
V gene: TRBV2
J gene: TRBJ2-7

CDR3 protein: CASSFRNPLPWDPGEQFF
V gene: TRBV7-7
J gene: TRBJ2-1

CDR3 protein: CASSTSGTAPHNYGYTF
V gene: TRBV7-2
J gene: TRBJ1-2

CDR3 protein: CASRTASRDTQYF
V gene: TRBV6-5
J gene: TRBJ2-3

CDR3 protein: CATVGDLNTEAFF
V gene: TRBV6-5
J gene: TRBJ1-1

CDR3 protein: CATSDAGQGDTGELFF
V gene: TRBV24-1
J gene: TRBJ2-2

CDR3 protein: CASSWRLAGARGTQYF
V gene: TRBV6-2/TRBV6-3
J gene: TRBJ2-5

CDR3 protein: CASSPGPLGEYGYTF
V gene: TRBV3-1/TRBV3-2
J gene: TRBJ1-2

CDR3 protein: CASSFNSQETQYF
V gene: TRBV5-5
J gene: TRBJ2-5

CDR3 protein: CASSYWANTGELFF
V gene: TRBV6-5
J gene: TRBJ2-2

CDR3 protein: CASSLDRGGDTQYF
V gene: TRBV11-2
J gene: TRBJ2-3

CDR3 protein: CASSPTGEGYGYTF
V gene: TRBV5-1
J gene: TRBJ1-2

CDR3 protein: CASSLGTGGEMGQPQHF
V gene: TRBV4-1
J gene: TRBJ1-5

CDR3 protein: CASSFSTGTDTQYF
V gene: TRBV13
J gene: TRBJ2-3

CDR3 protein: CASSLQESTEAFF
V gene: TRBV5-4
J gene: TRBJ1-1

CDR3 protein: CASSQPGTGGSEAFF
V gene: TRBV4-3
J gene: TRBJ1-1

CDR3 protein: CASSIGAGGGSEAFF
V gene: TRBV19
J gene: TRBJ1-1

CDR3 protein: CASSLGGSLNTEAFF
V gene: TRBV27
J gene: TRBJ1-1

CDR3 protein: CASSLPDGANVLTF
V gene: TRBV7-3
J gene: TRBJ2-6

CDR3 protein: CAISGEGYGYTF
V gene: TRBV10-3
J gene: TRBJ1-2

CDR3 protein: CASSGQVNSNQPQHF
V gene: TRBV2
J gene: TRBJ1-5

CDR3 protein: CASSPVGTEKIYEQYF
V gene: TRBV7-2
J gene: TRBJ2-7

CDR3 protein: CASSPMRGTEAFF
V gene: TRBV19
J gene: TRBJ1-1

CDR3 protein: CASSLTFDYLSETQYF
V gene: TRBV5-1
J gene: TRBJ2-5